This T cell receptor (beta chain) was sequenced for a study of cytomegalovirus exposure and HLA in healthy donors. PCR was performed using 60 Vbeta and 13 Jbeta primers. Profiling relied on immunoSEQ multiplex PCR, and the TCRdb table lists in-frame clones only, not all of them. This repertoire comprises roughly 80,000 clones; its ten largest clones make up 5.5%. This clonotype was obtained from a girl aged 10-17 years in good health and CMV-seropositive. Sequencing was performed on PBMCs.

The CDR3 here is CASSLIQGNTGELFF. As DNA, the CDR3 is TGTGCCAGCAGCTTGATCCAGGGTAACACCGGGGAGCTGTTTTTT. The rearrangement links TRBV5-4 to TRBJ2-2; possible D gene TRBD1, 5 bases. Per germline, CDR1 SGHNT and CDR2 YYREEE (reference sequence). V was shortened by 1 base and J by 2 bases, with 9 bases between the two germline ends. This CDR3 has 15 residues.